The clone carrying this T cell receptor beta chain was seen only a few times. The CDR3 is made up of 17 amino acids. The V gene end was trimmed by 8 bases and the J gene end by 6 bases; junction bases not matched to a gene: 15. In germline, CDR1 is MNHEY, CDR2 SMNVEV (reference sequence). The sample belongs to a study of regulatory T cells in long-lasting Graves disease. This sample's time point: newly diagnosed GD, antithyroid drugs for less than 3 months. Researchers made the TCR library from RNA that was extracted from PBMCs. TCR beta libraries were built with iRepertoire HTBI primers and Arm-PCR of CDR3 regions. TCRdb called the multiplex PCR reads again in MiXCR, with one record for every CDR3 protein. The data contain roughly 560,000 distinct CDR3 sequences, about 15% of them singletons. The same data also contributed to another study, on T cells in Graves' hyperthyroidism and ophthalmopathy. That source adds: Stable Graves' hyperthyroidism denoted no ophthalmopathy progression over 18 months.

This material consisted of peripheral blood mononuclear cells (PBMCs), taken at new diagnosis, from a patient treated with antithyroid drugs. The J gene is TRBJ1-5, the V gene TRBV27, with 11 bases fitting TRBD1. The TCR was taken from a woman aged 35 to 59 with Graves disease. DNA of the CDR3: TGTGCCAGCGGTGTAGCCGCCGGGACAGGGGGATTTCAGCCCCAGCATTTT. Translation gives CASGVAAGTGGFQPQHF.